This T cell receptor (beta chain) derives from a study of T cell repertoires in cytomegalovirus infection. Background on the study: Public TCR beta signatures provided an indication of both CMV infection and a matching HLA type. Overall study findings and caveats: Carriers of CMV and the relevant HLA type were discriminated by public TCR beta frequency. In two of eight donors, the top clonotype was HLA-C-restricted CMV-specific.

This clonotype was seen ten or more times. The antigen remains undetermined. The germline V gene encodes CDR1 MNHEY and CDR2 SVGEGT. Between the trimmed V and J ends, which lost 0 bases and 1 base, there was a span of 16 bases. The CDR3 covers 19 residues. TCRdb used MiXCR to reprocess the reads, holding one entry per CDR3 protein. The data show more than 200,000 distinct CDR3 sequences, over 8% seen once. The sequence came from a human donor in good health (CMV status not recorded). Some clones in this sample may be carry-over from other donors' samples. This chain uses TRBV6-2 or TRBV6-3 with TRBJ2-6, with D perhaps TRBD1 (6 bases). The sequencing sample was made of PBMCs. CDR3 in amino acids: CASSYSMTGPRSGANVLTF. The CDR3, as DNA: TGTGCCAGCAGTTACTCGATGACAGGTCCCCGGTCTGGGGCCAACGTCCTGACTTTC.